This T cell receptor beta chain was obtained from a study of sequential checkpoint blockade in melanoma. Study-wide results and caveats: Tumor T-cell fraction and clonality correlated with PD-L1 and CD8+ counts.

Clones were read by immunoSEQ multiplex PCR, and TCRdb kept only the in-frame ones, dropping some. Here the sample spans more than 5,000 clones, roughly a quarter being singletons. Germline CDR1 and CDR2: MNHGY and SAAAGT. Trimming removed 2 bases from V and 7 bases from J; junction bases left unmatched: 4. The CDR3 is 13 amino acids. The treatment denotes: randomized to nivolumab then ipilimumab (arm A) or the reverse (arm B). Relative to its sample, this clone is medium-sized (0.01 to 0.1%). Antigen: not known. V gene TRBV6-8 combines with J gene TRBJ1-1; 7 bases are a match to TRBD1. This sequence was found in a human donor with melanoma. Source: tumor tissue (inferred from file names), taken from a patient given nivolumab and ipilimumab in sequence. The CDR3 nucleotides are TGTGCCAGCAGTTACCAGACAGGGCTTGAAGCTTTCTTT. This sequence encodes CASSYQTGLEAFF.